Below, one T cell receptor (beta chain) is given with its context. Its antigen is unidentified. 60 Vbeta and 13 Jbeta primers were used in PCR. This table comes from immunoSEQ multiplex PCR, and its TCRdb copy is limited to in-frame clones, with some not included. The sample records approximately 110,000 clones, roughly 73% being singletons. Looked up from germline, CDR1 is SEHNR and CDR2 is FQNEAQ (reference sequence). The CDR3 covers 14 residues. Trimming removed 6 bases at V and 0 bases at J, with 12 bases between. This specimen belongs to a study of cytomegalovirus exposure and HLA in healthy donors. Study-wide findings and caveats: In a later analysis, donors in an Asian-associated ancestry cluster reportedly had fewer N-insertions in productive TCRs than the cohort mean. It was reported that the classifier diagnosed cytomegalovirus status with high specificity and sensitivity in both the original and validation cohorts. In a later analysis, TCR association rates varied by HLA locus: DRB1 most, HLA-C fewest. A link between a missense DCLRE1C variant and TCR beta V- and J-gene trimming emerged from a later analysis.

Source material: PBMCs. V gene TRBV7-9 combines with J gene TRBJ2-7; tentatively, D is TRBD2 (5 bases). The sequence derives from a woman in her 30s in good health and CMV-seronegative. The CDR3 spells CASRQSGNSYEQYF. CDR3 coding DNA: TGTGCCAGCAGACAAAGCGGTAACTCCTACGAGCAGTACTTC.